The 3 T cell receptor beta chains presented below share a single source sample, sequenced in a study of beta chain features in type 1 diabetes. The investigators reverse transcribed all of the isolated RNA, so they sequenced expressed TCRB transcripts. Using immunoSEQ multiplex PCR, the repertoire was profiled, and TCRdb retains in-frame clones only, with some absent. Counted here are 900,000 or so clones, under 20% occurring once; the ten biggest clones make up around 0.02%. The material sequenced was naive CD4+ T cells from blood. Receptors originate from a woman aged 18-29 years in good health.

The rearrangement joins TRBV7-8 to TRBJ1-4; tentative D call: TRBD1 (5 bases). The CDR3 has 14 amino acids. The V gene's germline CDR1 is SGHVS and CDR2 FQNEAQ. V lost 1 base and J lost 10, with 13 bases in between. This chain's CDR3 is CASSLVGLNGKLFF. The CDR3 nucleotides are TGTGCCAGCAGCTTAGTGGGACTGAACGGAAAACTGTTTTTT.

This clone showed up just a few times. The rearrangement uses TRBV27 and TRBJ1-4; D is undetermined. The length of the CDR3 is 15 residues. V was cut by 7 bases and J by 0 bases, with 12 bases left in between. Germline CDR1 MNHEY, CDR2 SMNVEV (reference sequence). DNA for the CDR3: TGTGCCAGCACCCAGAGCGGCACAACTAATGAAAAACTGTTTTTT. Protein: CASTQSGTTNEKLFF.

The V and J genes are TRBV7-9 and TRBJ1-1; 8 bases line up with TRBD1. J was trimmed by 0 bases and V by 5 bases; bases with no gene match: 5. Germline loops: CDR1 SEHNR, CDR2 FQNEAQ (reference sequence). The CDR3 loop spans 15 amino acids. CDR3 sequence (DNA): TGTGCCAGCAGCCCACAGGGGGGAGTGAACACTGAAGCTTTCTTT. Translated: CASSPQGGVNTEAFF. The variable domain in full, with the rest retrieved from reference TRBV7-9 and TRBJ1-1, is DTGVSQNPRHKITKRGQNVTFRCDPISEHNRLYWYRQTLGQGPEFLTYFQNEAQLEKSRLLSDRFSAERPKGSFSTLEIQRTEQGDSAMYLCASSPQGGVNTEAFFGQGTRLTVV.